Reported below is one T cell receptor beta chain. The sample originates from a study of T cell repertoires in cytomegalovirus infection. CDR3 size: 15 residues. Germline V gene lookup returns CDR1 SEHNR and CDR2 FQNEAQ (reference sequence). V was cut by 5 bases and J by 4 bases, with 15 bases left in between. TCRdb re-called the reads through MiXCR, storing one row per CDR3 protein. The sample records 350,000 to 500,000 distinct CDR3 sequences, roughly 30% being singletons. The clonotype comes from a human donor in good health (CMV status not recorded). Some clones in this sample may be carry-over from other donors' samples. The specimen sequenced was PBMCs. The rearrangement uses TRBV7-9 and TRBJ1-3; tentatively, D is TRBD1 (6 bases). CDR3 region: CASSESGTRGNTIYF. The CDR3 coding sequence is TGTGCCAGCAGCGAAAGTGGGACAAGAGGAAACACCATATATTTT. The entire variable domain, with the rest obtained from reference TRBV7-9 and TRBJ1-3, is as follows: DTGVSQNPRHKITKRGQNVTFRCDPISEHNRLYWYRQTLGQGPEFLTYFQNEAQLEKSRLLSDRFSAERPKGSFSTLEIQRTEQGDSAMYLCASSESGTRGNTIYFGEGSWLTVV.